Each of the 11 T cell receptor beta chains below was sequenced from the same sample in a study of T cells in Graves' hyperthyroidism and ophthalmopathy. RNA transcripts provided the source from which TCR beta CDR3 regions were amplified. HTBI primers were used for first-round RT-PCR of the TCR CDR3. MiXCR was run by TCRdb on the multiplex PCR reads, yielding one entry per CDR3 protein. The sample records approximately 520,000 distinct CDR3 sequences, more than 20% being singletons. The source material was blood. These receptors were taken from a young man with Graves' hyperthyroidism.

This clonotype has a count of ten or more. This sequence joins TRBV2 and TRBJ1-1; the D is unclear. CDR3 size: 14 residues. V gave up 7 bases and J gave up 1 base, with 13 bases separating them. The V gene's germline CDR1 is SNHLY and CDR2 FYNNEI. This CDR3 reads CASKTESGNTEAFF. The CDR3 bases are TGTGCCAGCAAGACCGAATCAGGGAACACTGAAGCTTTCTTT.

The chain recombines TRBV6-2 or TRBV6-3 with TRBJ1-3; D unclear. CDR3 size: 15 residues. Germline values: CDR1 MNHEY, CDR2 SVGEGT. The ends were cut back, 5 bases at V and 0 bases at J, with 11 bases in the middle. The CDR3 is CASSAERSSGNTIYF. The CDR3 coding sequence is TGTGCCAGCAGTGCAGAAAGGAGCTCTGGAAACACCATATATTTT.

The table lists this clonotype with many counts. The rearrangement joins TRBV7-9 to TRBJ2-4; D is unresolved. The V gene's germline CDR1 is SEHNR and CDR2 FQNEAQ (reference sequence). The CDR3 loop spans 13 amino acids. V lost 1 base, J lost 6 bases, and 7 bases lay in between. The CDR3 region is CASSLGSVNIQYF. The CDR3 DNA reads TGTGCCAGCAGCTTAGGGTCCGTAAACATTCAGTACTTC.

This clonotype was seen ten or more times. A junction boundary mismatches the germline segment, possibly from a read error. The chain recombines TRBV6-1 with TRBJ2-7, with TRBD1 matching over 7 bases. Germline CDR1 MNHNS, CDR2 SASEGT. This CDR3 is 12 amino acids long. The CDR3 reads CASSLTGFEQHF. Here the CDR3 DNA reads TGTGCCAGCAGTCTGACAGGGTTCGAGCAGCACTTC.

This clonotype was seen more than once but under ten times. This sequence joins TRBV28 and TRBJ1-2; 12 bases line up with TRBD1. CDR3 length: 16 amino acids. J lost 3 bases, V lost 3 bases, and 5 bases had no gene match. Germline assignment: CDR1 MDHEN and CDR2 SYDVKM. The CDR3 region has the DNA TGTGCCAGCAGTTTCCGGGACAGGGGGCGCGACTATGGCTACACCTTC. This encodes CASSFRDRGRDYGYTF.

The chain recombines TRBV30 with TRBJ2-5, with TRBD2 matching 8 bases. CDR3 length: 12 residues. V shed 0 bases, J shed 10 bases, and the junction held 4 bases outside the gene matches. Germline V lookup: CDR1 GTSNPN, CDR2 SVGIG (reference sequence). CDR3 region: CAWSVSTSVQYF. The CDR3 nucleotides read TGTGCCTGGAGTGTATCGACTAGCGTCCAGTACTTC.

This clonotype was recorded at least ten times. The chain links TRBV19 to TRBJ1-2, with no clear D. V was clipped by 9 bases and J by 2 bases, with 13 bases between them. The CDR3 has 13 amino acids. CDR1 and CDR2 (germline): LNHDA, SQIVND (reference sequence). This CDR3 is CASREGRNYGYTF. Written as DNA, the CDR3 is TGTGCCAGCAGAGAGGGCCGCAACTATGGCTACACCTTC.

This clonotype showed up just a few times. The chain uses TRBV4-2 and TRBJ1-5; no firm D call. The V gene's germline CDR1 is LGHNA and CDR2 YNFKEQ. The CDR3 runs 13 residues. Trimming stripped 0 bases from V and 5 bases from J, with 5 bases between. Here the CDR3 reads CASSQDRYQPQHF. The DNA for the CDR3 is TGTGCCAGCAGCCAAGACAGGTATCAGCCCCAGCATTTT.

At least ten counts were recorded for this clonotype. The CDR3 protein is CACWDRISYEQYF. Here the CDR3 DNA reads TGTGCCTGCTGGGACAGGATTTCCTACGAGCAGTACTTC. The rearrangement uses TRBV28 and TRBJ2-7, with 8 nucleotides matching TRBD1. J gave up 1 base and V 11 bases, and 7 bases lay outside the gene matches. Germline CDR1 is MDHEN and CDR2 is SYDVKM. The CDR3 spans 13 residues.

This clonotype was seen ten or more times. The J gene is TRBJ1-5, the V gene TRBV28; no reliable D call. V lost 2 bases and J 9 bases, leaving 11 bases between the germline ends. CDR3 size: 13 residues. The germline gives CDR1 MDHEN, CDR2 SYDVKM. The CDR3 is CASSLVDEGPQHF. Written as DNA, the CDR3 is TGTGCCAGCAGTTTAGTCGATGAGGGGCCCCAGCATTTT.

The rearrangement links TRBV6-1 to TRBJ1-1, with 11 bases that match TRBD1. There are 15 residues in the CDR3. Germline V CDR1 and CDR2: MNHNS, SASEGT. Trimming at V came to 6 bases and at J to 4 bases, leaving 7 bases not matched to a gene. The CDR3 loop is CASRDRGRRITEAFF. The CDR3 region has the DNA TGTGCCAGCAGGGACAGGGGGCGCCGGATCACTGAAGCTTTCTTT.